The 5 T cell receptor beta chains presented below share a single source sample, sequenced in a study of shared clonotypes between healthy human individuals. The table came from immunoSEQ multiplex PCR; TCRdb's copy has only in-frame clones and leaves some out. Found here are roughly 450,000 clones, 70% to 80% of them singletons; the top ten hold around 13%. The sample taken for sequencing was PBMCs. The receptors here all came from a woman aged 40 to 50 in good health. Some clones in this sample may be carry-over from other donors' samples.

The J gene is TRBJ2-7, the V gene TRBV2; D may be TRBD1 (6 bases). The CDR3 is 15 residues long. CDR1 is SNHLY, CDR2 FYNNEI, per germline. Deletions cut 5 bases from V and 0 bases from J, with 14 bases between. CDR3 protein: CASSPDSAVSYEQYF. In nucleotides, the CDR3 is TGTGCCAGCAGTCCGGACAGCGCGGTCTCCTACGAGCAGTACTTC.

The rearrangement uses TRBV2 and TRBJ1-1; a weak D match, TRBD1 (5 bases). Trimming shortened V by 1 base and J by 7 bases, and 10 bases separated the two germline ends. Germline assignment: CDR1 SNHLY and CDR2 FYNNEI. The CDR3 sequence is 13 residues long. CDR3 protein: CASSEGGRGEAFF. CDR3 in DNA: TGTGCCAGCAGTGAAGGGGGACGAGGTGAAGCTTTCTTT.

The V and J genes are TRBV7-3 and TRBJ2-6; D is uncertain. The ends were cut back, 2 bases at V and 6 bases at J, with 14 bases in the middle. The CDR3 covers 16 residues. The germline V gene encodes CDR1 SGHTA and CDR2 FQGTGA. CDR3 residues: CASSLGAQAQANVLTF. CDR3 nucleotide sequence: TGTGCCAGCAGCTTAGGAGCCCAGGCGCAGGCCAACGTCCTGACTTTC.

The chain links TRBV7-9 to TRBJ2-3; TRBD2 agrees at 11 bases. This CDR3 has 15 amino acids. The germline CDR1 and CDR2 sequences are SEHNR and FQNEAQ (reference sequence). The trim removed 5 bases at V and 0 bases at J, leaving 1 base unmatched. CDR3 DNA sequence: TGTGCCAGCAGCCCTAGCGGGAGGAGCACAGATACGCAGTATTTT. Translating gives CASSPSGRSTDTQYF.

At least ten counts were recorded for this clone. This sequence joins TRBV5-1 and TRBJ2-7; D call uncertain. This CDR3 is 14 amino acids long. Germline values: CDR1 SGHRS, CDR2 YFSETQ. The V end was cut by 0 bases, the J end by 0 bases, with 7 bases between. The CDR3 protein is CASSLETSSYEQYF. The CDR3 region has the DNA TGCGCCAGCAGCTTGGAGACGTCCTCCTACGAGCAGTACTTC.